The 17 T cell receptor beta chains below were found in one sample sequenced in a study of Ad26.COV2.S vaccination and SARS-CoV-2 variants. Treatment in this sample: around 19 received Ad26.COV2.S at low or high dose, single or two shots; 5 received placebo; per-sample allocation not given. It was on day 63 after the first vaccine or placebo injection that samples were taken. The repertoire was sequenced with immunoSEQ multiplex PCR; TCRdb's copy has only in-frame clones and lacks some. The repertoire consists of some 340,000 clones, with roughly 86% occurring once and the leading ten covering more than 1.5%. Sequences were derived from peripheral blood, sampled in a trial of Ad26.COV2.S vaccine versus placebo. These receptors all come from a person between 18 and 59 years old who received the Ad26.COV2.S COVID-19 vaccine or a placebo.

The chain carries TRBV9 and TRBJ1-2; D is perhaps TRBD1 (5 bases). The CDR3 is made up of 14 amino acids. Trimming took off 3 bases at V and 4 bases at J, with 13 bases between the two ends. Germline lookup yields CDR1 SGDLS and CDR2 YYNGEE. As DNA, the CDR3 is TGTGCCAGCAGCGAGCGAGGGGTGGGCTATGGCTACACCTTC. It translates to CASSERGVGYGYTF.

V gene TRBV3-1 (or the pseudogene TRBV3-2) combines with J gene TRBJ1-6; D is unresolved. Germline V gives CDR1 LGHDT, CDR2 YNNKEL (reference sequence). V gave up 7 bases and J gave up 4 bases, with 17 bases separating them. The CDR3 consists of 16 residues. CDR3 nucleotide sequence: TGTGCCAGCAACCCTAGCACCGTCGGATATAATTCACCCCTCCACTTT. Translated, it gives CASNPSTVGYNSPLHF.

The chain recombines TRBV5-4 with TRBJ1-3; a possible D gene is TRBD1 (6 bases). The V end was cut by 3 bases, the J end by 4 bases, with 8 bases between. CDR1 is SGHNT, CDR2 YYREEE, per germline (reference sequence). The CDR3 loop spans 13 amino acids. In DNA form, the CDR3 reads TGTGCCAGCAGCTACGGACAGGGAAACACCATATATTTT. Protein: CASSYGQGNTIYF. Supplemented by reference TRBV5-4 and TRBJ1-3, the full variable domain reads ETGVTQSPTHLIKTRGQQVTLRCSSQSGHNTVSWYQQALGQGPQFIFQYYREEENGRGNFPPRFSGLQFPNYSSELNVNALELDDSALYLCASSYGQGNTIYFGEGSWLTVV.

This sequence joins TRBV27 and TRBJ1-6; 7 positions match TRBD1. Germline-derived CDR1 and CDR2 are MNHEY and SMNVEV (reference sequence). After removal of 5 bases from V and 7 bases from J, the junction contained 11 bases not matched to a gene. CDR3 length: 16 amino acids. CDR3 sequence: CASSPPTQGRNSPLHF. Written as DNA, the CDR3 is TGTGCCAGCAGTCCCCCCACACAGGGGAGGAATTCACCCCTCCACTTT.

This rearrangement joins TRBV11-2 to TRBJ1-4; D remains ambiguous. The V end lost 0 bases, the J end lost 14 bases, and 13 bases lay between the germline ends. Germline-derived CDR1 and CDR2 are SGHAT and FQNNGV. The CDR3 loop spans 13 amino acids. CDR3 nucleotides: TGTGCCAGCAGCTTAGATTCGCAGGTCTCGCTGTTTTTT. Encoded protein: CASSLDSQVSLFF.

This chain links TRBV6-1 with TRBJ1-2; no firm D call. Trimming cost V 1 base and J 2 bases, with 8 bases left between them. Germline-derived CDR1 and CDR2 are MNHNS and SASEGT. The CDR3 covers 14 residues. As DNA, the CDR3 is TGTGCCAGCAGTGAAGTGCCAGGAAACTATGGCTACACCTTC. This gives the protein CASSEVPGNYGYTF.

In this sample, this clone turned up a few times. The V gene is TRBV30, the J gene TRBJ2-7, with a tentative D call TRBD2 (6 bases). V lost 4 bases to trimming and J lost 0 bases, with 13 bases between them. Germline CDR1 is GTSNPN and CDR2 is SVGIG (reference sequence). The length of the CDR3 is 14 residues. CDR3 sequence (DNA): TGTGCCTGGAAGGAGCGGGCGAACTCCTACGAGCAGTACTTC. This codes for CAWKERANSYEQYF.

This chain connects TRBV20-1 to TRBJ1-1, with D possibly TRBD1 on 6 matching bases. Trimming took off 3 bases at V and 2 bases at J, with 10 bases between the two ends. The CDR3 consists of 13 residues. Germline loops: CDR1 DFQATT, CDR2 SNEGSKA (reference sequence). CDR3 sequence: CSASSQGNTEAFF. In DNA, the CDR3 is TGCAGTGCTAGTTCACAGGGAAACACTGAAGCTTTCTTT.

The CDR3: CASTDGGFNSPLHF. The DNA for the CDR3 is TGTGCCAGCACCGACGGTGGGTTTAATTCACCCCTCCACTTT. The chain uses TRBV6-5 and TRBJ1-6; D is uncertain. This CDR3 spans 14 amino acids. CDR1 is MNHEY, CDR2 SVGAGI, per germline. The germline V and J ends were trimmed by 7 bases and 6 bases, with 13 bases remaining between them.

This clone showed up just once. The rearrangement uses TRBV27 and TRBJ2-1; 16 nucleotides align to TRBD2. This CDR3 contains 18 residues. V was clipped by 6 bases and J by 3 bases; unmatched bases: 8. Germline-derived CDR1 and CDR2 are MNHEY and SMNVEV (reference sequence). CDR3 residues: CASRPGTSGGAYYNEQFF. The CDR3 nucleotides are TGTGCCAGCAGACCCGGGACTAGCGGGGGGGCTTACTACAATGAGCAGTTCTTC.

V gene TRBV10-1 combines with J gene TRBJ2-6, with 7 bases that match TRBD1. Germline V gene lookup returns CDR1 WNHNN and CDR2 SYGVQD (reference sequence). The CDR3 totals 15 residues. The J segment lost 8 bases and the V segment lost 10 bases, leaving 14 bases of the junction unmatched. The CDR3: CAKLKQGRRTNVLTF. The CDR3, as DNA: TGCGCCAAACTAAAACAGGGGCGCCGGACCAACGTCCTGACTTTC.

The chain uses TRBV6-1 and TRBJ2-5; D not resolved. Germline V gene sequence: CDR1 MNHNS, CDR2 SASEGT. This CDR3 is built from 12 residues. The V end was cut by 2 bases, the J end by 5 bases, with 6 bases between. The CDR3, as DNA: TGTGCCAGCAGTGAAACCATGGAGACCCAGTACTTC. Translated, it gives CASSETMETQYF.

This clone was seen a few times. V is TRBV13 and J is TRBJ2-7, with 8 bases aligning to TRBD1. J lost 2 bases, V lost 5 bases, and 14 bases had no gene match. CDR1 PRHDT and CDR2 FYEKMQ come from the germline V gene (reference sequence). This CDR3 has 17 residues. CDR3 DNA: TGTGCCAGCAGCCCCACTCGACAGGGGATGGGAACCTACGAGCAGTACTTC. Its translation: CASSPTRQGMGTYEQYF.

The chain couples TRBV5-4 to TRBJ2-3, with a tentative D call TRBD2 (5 bases). V dropped 3 bases and J dropped 4 bases, with 21 bases sitting between them. Looked up from germline, CDR1 is SGHNT and CDR2 is YYREEE (reference sequence). The CDR3 loop spans 17 amino acids. DNA of the CDR3: TGTGCCAGCAGCTCCTATACCCGGCTAGCCGGTTCAGATACGCAGTATTTT. Translating it yields CASSSYTRLAGSDTQYF.

V gene TRBV18 combines with J gene TRBJ2-7; tentatively, D is TRBD1 (6 bases). In germline, CDR1 is KGHSH, CDR2 LQKENI. The CDR3 is 16 residues long. Trimming took off 5 bases at V and 1 base at J, with 18 bases between the two ends. CDR3 sequence: CASSISQTGISYEQYF. The CDR3 DNA follows: TGTGCCAGCTCAATCTCCCAGACAGGCATATCCTACGAGCAGTACTTC.

The rearrangement uses TRBV29-1 and TRBJ2-3; a possible D gene is TRBD2 (7 bases). Germline loops: CDR1 SQVTM, CDR2 ANQGSEA. Trimming removed 5 bases from V and 0 bases from J, with 12 bases in between. CDR3 length: 14 amino acids. Written as DNA, the CDR3 is TGCAGCGTTACGCGGGGGCCCAGCACAGATACGCAGTATTTT. Translated: CSVTRGPSTDTQYF.

The chain combines TRBV6-2 or TRBV6-3 with TRBJ1-5; a possible D gene is TRBD1 (6 bases). The V end lost 4 bases, the J end lost 6 bases, and 16 bases lay between the germline ends. The CDR3 sequence is 15 residues long. Germline V CDR1 and CDR2: MNHEY, SVGEGT. The CDR3 region is CASSSADRGRQPQHF. The CDR3 DNA is TGTGCCAGCAGTTCCGCGGACAGAGGGCGTCAGCCCCAGCATTTT.